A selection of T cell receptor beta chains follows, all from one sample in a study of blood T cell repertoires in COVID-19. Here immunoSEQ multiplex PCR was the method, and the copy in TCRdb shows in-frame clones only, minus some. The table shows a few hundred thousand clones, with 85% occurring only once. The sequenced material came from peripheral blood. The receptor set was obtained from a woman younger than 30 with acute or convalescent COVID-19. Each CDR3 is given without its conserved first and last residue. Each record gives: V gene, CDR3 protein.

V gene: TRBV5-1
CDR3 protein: ASSLTVGLNIQY

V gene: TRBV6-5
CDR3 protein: ASSYSTMGGETQY

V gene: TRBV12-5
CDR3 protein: ASGLEGAGGSSYNEQF

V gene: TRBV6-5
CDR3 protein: ASSQGIGYGYT

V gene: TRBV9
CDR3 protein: ASAFGSFKNTEAF

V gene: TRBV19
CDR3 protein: ASRLGLSNTGELF

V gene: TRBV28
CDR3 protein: ASSLTLSYEQY

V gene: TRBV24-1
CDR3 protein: ATSDRVGHPYVQY

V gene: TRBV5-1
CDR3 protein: ASRRESNQPQH

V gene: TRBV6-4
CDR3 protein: ASSLTSGGEQF

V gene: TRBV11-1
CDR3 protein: ASSHRDRTNTEAF

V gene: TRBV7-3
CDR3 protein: ASSLRRGDTQY

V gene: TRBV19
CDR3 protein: ASSSPSQGQSTDGYT

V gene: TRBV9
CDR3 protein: ASSVGLAGGSTDTQY

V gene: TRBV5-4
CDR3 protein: ASSTGTSGTYNEQF